This TCR beta chain is drawn from a study of blood T cell repertoires in COVID-19. Study-level background: Whether acute or convalescent, the COVID-19 samples came from the United States, Italy and Spain. From T cells, B-cell-depleted T cells, or PBMCs came the material, which was cDNA or gDNA.

Authors' data handling: Researchers report that nucleated cell counts were estimated from reference gene primer amplification. This table comes from immunoSEQ multiplex PCR, and its TCRdb copy is limited to in-frame clones, with some not included. Clonal size and the V and J genes are those of that table, whereas D and trimming came from the DNA. The repertoire holds about 190,000 clones, over 80% seen once, with about 5% in the top ten. Trimming took off 0 bases at V and 5 bases at J, with 11 bases between the two ends. Per the germline V gene, CDR1 is LGHNA and CDR2 is YNFKEQ. The CDR3 extends over 14 amino acids.

The origin of this receptor is a woman younger than 45 with acute or convalescent COVID-19. V gene TRBV4-2 combines with J gene TRBJ2-7, with no clear D. The sequencing sample was made of peripheral blood. The CDR3 DNA sequence: TGTGCCAGCAGCCAAGATCGTTGGCGGAACGAGCAGTACTTC. Protein: CASSQDRWRNEQYF.